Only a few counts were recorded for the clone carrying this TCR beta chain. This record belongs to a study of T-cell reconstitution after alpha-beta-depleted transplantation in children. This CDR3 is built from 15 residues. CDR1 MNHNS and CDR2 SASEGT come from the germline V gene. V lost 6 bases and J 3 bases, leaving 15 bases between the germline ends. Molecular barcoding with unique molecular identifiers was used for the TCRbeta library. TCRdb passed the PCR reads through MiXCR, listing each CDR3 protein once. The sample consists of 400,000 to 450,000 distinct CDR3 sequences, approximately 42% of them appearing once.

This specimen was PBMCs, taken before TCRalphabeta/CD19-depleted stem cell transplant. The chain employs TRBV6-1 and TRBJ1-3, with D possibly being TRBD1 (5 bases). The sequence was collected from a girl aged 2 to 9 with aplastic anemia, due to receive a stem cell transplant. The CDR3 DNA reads TGTGCCAGCAGCCCCTTGAGGGGAGGTGGAAACACCATATATTTT. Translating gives CASSPLRGGGNTIYF.